This TCR beta chain emerged from a study of T-cell memory formation after mild COVID-19 (dated by TCRdb to the early 2020s). The study in broad terms: TCR sequence clusters from the two donors were found to be largely donor specific. Longitudinal TCRalpha and TCRbeta repertoire sequencing tracked T-cell clones expanding and contracting after mild COVID-19 in a couple of donors. The cohort was made up of two young adult volunteers, one female and one male, who were previously healthy. Here is what the overall study found, with its caveats: Contracting CD4+ clones appeared mostly in the CM and EM memory subsets, whereas CD8+ clones were enriched in EMRA. Balanced CD4/CD8 phenotypes were observed for clones contracting from day 15 to 85, whereas a bias towards CD4+ was observed for a second wave of clones expanding from day 15 to 37. The study included only a couple of mild cases, and larger cohorts that include severe cases with pre-infection samples were judged to be necessary. Some responding clones were detected in pre-infection memory, suggesting pre-existing cross-reactive memory T cells joined the SARS-CoV-2 response. SARS-CoV-2 specificity was not confirmed for the second-wave clones peaking on day 37.

This clonotype occurred a few times. The clone's antigen remains unknown. No qualities accompany the bases; no much larger clone lies one base away. Ficoll-Paque density gradient centrifugation was used to isolate PBMCs. This sample was sequenced with an Illumina NovaSeq 6000. cDNA libraries for TCRalpha and TCRbeta were prepared by 5'RACE using constant-segment primers, with sample barcodes and unique molecular identifiers added. Trizol reagent was used to extract RNA from every sample. Libraries were amplified in two PCR steps, with a second sample barcode and Illumina TruSeq adapters added in the second step. Libraries were sequenced on an Illumina NovaSeq with 2 x 150 bp paired-end reads. The authors' analysis ran thus. Demultiplexing of reads and collapsing into UMI-guided consensus sequences were performed with migec v1.2.7. Using mixcr v2.1.11, UMI consensuses were aligned to TRA and TRB V and J templates and then assembled into clonotypes. A clonotype was counted as expanded or contracted only if both edgeR and NoisET called the change significant, with noise models trained on biological replicates. For edgeR calls, the thresholds were a false discovery rate-adjusted p below 0.01 and a log2 fold-change of 1. As an exploratory analysis of dynamics, max-normalized trajectories of the 1000 most abundant clonotypes were examined with PCA combined with hierarchical clustering. Separately sequenced CD4+ and CD8+ repertoires were used to assign the CD4 or CD8 phenotype of responding clones. Using fastp at Q25 and MiXCR, TCRdb reprocessed the public reads and kept productive beta chains. Duplicate CDR3 protein sequences are folded into a single record with the most common DNA and genes. TCRdb, not the original authors, processed these V and J calls. The sample table records some 57,000 distinct CDR3 sequences; 9% to 15% of these occur just once. The ten largest clones represent about 25% of the sample.

Including cysteine and phenylalanine, the CDR3 has 13 amino acids. The retained sequence is limited to the CDR3, 39 bases, with the frame set at the first base. V lost 5 bases and J lost 7 bases; the stretch between them is 14 bases long. The sample comprised PBMCs or a T cell subset sorted from them (not recorded which). This TCR was recovered from a man aged 18 to 29 who had mild COVID-19 (a few samples of this study predate the infection). The sample titles of this study are shuffled in the database, so cell type and time point are left out; the donor was told from shared clones. This chain is built from TRBV12-3 or TRBV12-4 and TRBJ1-2; a tentative D call is TRBD1 (5 bases match). The bases read TGTGCCAGCAGTCCACAGGAGTTCCGTGGCTACACCTTC. Its translation reads: CASSPQEFRGYTF.